This T cell receptor (beta chain) is drawn from a study of T-cell reconstitution after alpha-beta-depleted transplantation in children (TCRdb year 2016). With regard to the full study: The study quantitatively tracked T-cell immune reconstitution after TCRalphabeta/CD19-depleted allogeneic hematopoietic cell transplantation in children using TCR repertoire profiling. Overall results and qualifications from the work: In some patients, high TCRbeta diversity at day 60 was attributed to recipient T cells and intrathymic progenitors that had survived conditioning. Hyperexpanded clone frequencies declined over subsequent months; after one year, T-cell counts and TCRbeta diversity were mostly attributed to newly produced T cells. The apparently early recovery of alphabetaT-cell counts about two months after transplant reportedly depended on only several hundred rapidly expanded clones that came from non-depleted graft cells.

Trimming leaves V shorter by 3 bases and J shorter by 2 bases, with the junction holding 13 bases beyond the gene matches. The germline V gene (reference sequence) provides CDR1 DFQATT and CDR2 SNEGSKA. From its cysteine to its phenylalanine, the CDR3 spans 19 amino acids. Of the read, only the CDR3 DNA is kept; its 57 bases are in frame from base 1. Reading the label with the study, this specimen's treatment or condition is: allogeneic hematopoietic cell transplantation with graft depleted of TCRalphabeta T cells and CD19 B cells. The transplant recipients were children given TCRalphabeta/CD19-depleted allogeneic hematopoietic cell grafts. The library was made by PCR. The listed sequencing device is Illumina HiSeq 2500. TCR library preparation used molecular barcoding, with unique molecular identifiers applied to normalize quantification of the TCRbeta repertoire. TCRdb itself trimmed the public reads at Q25 with fastp, ran MiXCR and retained productive beta chains. Each CDR3 protein gets just one entry, which takes the most common genes and DNA from the rows behind it. In this sample the table shows around 120,000 distinct CDR3 sequences, 23% of which occur a single time. About 10% of the sample comes from the top ten.

Comments on this clonotype: Its antigen is still unknown. No per-base quality is available; no much larger clone lies one base away.

The V and J genes are TRBV20-1 and TRBJ2-3; the central 14 bases match TRBD2. The clonotype was recovered from a male patient between 2 and 9 years old who had a stem cell transplant for chronic granulomatous disease, so the T cells may come from the graft donor. The sequenced sample was PBMCs, mostly from graft donor cells, obtained 180 days after TCRalphabeta/CD19-depleted stem cell transplant. The DNA is as follows: TGCAGTGCTAGGCGACTAGCGGGAGGGCCTCCCGGACCCACAGATACGCAGTATTTT. This is translated as CSARRLAGGPPGPTDTQYF.